The clone carrying this TCR beta chain turned up a few times. Its antigen is unidentified. Indicated treatment: approximately nine-day PBMC culture with coronavirus spike peptide pools or control peptides (ViraFEST assay). The CDR3 spans 12 residues. Trimming left V 2 bases short and J 10 bases short, with 11 bases between. The germline V gene encodes CDR1 MNHEY and CDR2 SVGAGI. Sequence data for DNA of cultured CD4+ T cells were generated by the Oncomine TCR Beta short-read assay. Using its own MiXCR run on the PCR reads, TCRdb lists one record per CDR3 protein. The repertoire holds about 18,000 distinct CDR3 sequences, with 43% as singletons. These data originate in a study of vaccination and CD4 T cells after COVID-19.

The chain has TRBV6-5 and TRBJ1-1; D is perhaps TRBD1 (5 bases). The source was CD4+ T cells from blood, cultured in vitro, collected after SARS-CoV-2 vaccination. This receptor was obtained from a human donor who had recovered from COVID-19. In nucleotides, the CDR3 is TGTGCCAGCAGTTACACCCAGGGAGGAGCTTTCTTT. Encoded protein: CASSYTQGGAFF.